The entry below describes one T cell receptor (beta chain). The record originates from a study of cytomegalovirus exposure and HLA in healthy donors. Amplification used 60 Vbeta primers and 13 Jbeta primers. Using immunoSEQ multiplex PCR, the repertoire was profiled, and TCRdb retains in-frame clones only, with some absent. The data contain about 130,000 clones, 65% to 90% of them singletons. Trimming pared 3 bases from V and 0 bases from J, leaving 15 bases between. Germline-derived CDR1 and CDR2 are LNHNV and YYDKDF (reference sequence). The CDR3 is 17 residues long. The sequence was obtained from a girl aged 2-10 years in good health and CMV-seronegative. This chain joins TRBV15 and TRBJ2-1, with D hard to call. Sequencing was done on a sample of PBMCs. CDR3 in amino acids: CATSSPIIASSYNEQFF. The CDR3 DNA follows: TGTGCCACCAGCAGTCCTATTATCGCGAGCTCCTACAATGAGCAGTTCTTC.